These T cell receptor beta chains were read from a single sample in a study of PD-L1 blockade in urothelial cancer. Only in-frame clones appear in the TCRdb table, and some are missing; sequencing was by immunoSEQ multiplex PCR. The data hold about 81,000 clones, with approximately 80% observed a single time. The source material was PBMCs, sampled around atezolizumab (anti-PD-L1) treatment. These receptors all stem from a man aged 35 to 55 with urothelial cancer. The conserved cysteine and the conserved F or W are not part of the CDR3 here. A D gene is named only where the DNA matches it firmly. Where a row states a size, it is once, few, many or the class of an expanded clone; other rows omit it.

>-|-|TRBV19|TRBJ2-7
ASSPAGLPYEQY
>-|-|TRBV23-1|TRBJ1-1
ASSSYRR
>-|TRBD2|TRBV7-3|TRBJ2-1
ASSPGTSGPRDEQF
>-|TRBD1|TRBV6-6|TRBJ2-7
ASKGQVYEQY
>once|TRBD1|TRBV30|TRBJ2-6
AWHRDRGRVGANVLT
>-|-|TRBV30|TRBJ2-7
ACRPTTGLGSYEQY
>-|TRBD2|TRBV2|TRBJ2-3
ASIGRTLPGLAATDTQY
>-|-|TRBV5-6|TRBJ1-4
ASSLMGRLNEKLF
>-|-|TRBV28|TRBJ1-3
ASRKRESGNTIY
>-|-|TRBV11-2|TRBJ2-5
ASSPRTGKGETQY
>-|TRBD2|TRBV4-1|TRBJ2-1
ASSQGSLGLAGENEQF
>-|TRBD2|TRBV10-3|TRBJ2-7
AISETSGEQY
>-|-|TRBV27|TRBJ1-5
ASSTTGYQPQH